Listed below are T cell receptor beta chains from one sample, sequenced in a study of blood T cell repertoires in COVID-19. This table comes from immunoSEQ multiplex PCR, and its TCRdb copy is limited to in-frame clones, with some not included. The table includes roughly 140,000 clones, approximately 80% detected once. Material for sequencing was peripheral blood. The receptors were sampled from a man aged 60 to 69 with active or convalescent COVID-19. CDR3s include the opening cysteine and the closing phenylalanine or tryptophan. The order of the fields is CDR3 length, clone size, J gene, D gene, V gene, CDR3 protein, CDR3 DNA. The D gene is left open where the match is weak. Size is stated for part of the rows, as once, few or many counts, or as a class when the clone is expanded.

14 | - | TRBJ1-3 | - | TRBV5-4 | CASSRGGAGNTIYF | TGTGCCAGCAGTCGAGGGGGGGCTGGAAACACCATATATTTT
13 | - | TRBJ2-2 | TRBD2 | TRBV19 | CASKASGTGELFF | TGTGCCAGTAAAGCTAGCGGGACCGGGGAGCTGTTTTTT
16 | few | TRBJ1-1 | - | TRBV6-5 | CASSYSNLDRMVGAFF | TGTGCCAGCAGTTACTCGAATCTCGACAGGATGGTAGGAGCTTTCTTT
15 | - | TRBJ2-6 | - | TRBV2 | CASSYDLSGANVLTF | TGTGCCAGCAGCTACGATTTGTCTGGGGCCAACGTCCTGACTTTC
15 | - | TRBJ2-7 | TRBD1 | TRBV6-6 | CASSYSGGTGGEQYF | TGTGCCAGCAGTTACAGTGGAGGGACAGGGGGGGAGCAGTACTTC
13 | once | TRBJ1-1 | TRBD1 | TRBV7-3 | CASSRQGDTEAFF | TGTGCCAGCAGCCGACAGGGGGACACTGAAGCTTTCTTT
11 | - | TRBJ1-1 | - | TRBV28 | CASGRNTEAFF | TGTGCCAGCGGGAGGAACACTGAAGCTTTCTTT
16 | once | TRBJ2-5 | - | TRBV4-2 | CASSQGREVNQETQYF | TGTGCCAGCAGCCAAGGCAGGGAGGTGAACCAAGAGACCCAGTACTTC
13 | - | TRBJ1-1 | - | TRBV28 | CASSLIMNTEAFF | TGTGCCAGCAGCTTAATCATGAACACTGAAGCTTTCTTT
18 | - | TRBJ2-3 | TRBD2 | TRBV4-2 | CASSQAGTSGSSTDTQYF | TGTGCCAGCAGCCAGGCCGGGACTAGCGGGTCTAGCACAGATACGCAGTATTTT
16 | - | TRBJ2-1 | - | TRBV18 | CASSPPSGSSYNEQFF | TGTGCCAGCTCACCACCGTCAGGAAGCTCCTACAATGAGCAGTTCTTC
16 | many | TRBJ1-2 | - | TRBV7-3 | CASSPQVGAGLDGYTF | TGTGCCAGCAGCCCCCAGGTAGGCGCAGGATTGGATGGCTACACCTTC
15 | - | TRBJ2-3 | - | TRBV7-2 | CASSLLLKSTDTQYF | TGTGCCAGCAGCTTACTGCTAAAGAGCACAGATACGCAGTATTTT
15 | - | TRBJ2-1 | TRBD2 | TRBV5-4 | CASSLVSSGRPRWFF | TGTGCCAGCAGCTTGGTTAGTAGCGGGAGGCCGCGTTGGTTCTTC
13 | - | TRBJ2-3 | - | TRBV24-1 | CATLDSNTDTQYF | TGTGCCACCCTGGACAGCAACACAGATACGCAGTATTTT
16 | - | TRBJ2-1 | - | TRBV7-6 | CASSVSTVGSYNEQFF | TGTGCCAGCAGCGTCTCGACAGTCGGCTCCTACAATGAGCAGTTCTTC
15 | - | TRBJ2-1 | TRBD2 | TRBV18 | CASSQLAGGNNEQFF | TGTGCCAGCTCACAGCTAGCGGGAGGTAACAATGAGCAGTTCTTC
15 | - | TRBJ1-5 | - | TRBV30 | CAWSREGGSNQPQHF | TGTGCCTGGAGCCGGGAGGGGGGGAGCAATCAGCCCCAGCATTTT
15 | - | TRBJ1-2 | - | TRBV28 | CASIPGGAGRYGYTF | TGTGCCAGCATCCCCGGGGGGGCGGGTCGGTATGGCTACACCTTC
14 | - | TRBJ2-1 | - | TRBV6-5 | CASSRGSQDNEQFF | TGTGCCAGCAGTCGGGGGTCCCAAGACAATGAGCAGTTCTTC
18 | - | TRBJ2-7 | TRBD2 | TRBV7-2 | CASSLKTSGRERVYEQYF | TGTGCCAGCAGCTTGAAGACTAGCGGGAGGGAAAGGGTCTACGAGCAGTACTTC
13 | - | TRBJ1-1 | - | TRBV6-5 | CASSYSSTTEAFF | TGTGCCAGCAGTTACTCGAGTACCACTGAAGCTTTCTTT
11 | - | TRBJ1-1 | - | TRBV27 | CASSLAGVAFF | TGTGCCAGCAGTTTAGCGGGGGTGGCTTTCTTT
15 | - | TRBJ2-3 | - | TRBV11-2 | CASSLVTSRSDTQYF | TGTGCCAGCAGCTTAGTGACTAGTAGGTCAGATACGCAGTATTTT
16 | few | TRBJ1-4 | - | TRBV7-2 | CASSLRGPVGDEQLFF | TGTGCCAGCAGCTTAAGAGGGCCGGTTGGGGATGAACAACTGTTTTTT
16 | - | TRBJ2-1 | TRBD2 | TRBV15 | CATSRDGLAGFNEQFF | TGTGCCACCAGCAGAGATGGACTAGCGGGATTTAATGAGCAGTTCTTC
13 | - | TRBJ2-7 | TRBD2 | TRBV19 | CASGRGLTYEQYF | TGTGCCAGTGGGAGGGGCTTAACCTACGAGCAGTACTTC
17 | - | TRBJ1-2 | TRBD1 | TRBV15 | CATSRAQRTGGHYGYTF | TGTGCCACCAGCAGAGCTCAGAGGACAGGGGGTCACTATGGCTACACCTTC
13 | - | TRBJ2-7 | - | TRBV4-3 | CASSQELTDEQYF | TGCGCCAGCAGCCAAGAGTTAACGGACGAGCAGTACTTC
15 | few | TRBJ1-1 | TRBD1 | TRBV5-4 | CASSLTGGGWTEAFF | TGTGCCAGCAGCTTGACAGGGGGCGGATGGACTGAAGCTTTCTTT
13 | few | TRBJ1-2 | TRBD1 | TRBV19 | CASSDRGSDGYTF | TGTGCCAGTTCAGACAGGGGGTCTGACGGCTACACCTTC
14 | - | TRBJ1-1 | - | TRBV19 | CASSGRGAGTEAFF | TGTGCCAGTAGTGGTCGGGGGGCAGGCACTGAAGCTTTCTTT
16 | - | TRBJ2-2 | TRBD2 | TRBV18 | CASSPQTSVNTGELFF | TGTGCCAGCTCACCTCAGACTAGCGTGAACACCGGGGAGCTGTTTTTT
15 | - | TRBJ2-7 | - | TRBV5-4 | CASSLEPGQAYEQYF | TGTGCCAGCAGCTTGGAGCCAGGGCAGGCCTACGAGCAGTACTTC
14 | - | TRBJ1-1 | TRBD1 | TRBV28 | CASSQGQPNTEAFF | TGTGCCAGCAGCCAGGGACAGCCGAACACTGAAGCTTTCTTT
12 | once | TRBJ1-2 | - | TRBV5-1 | CASSLWRDGYTF | TGCGCCAGCAGCTTGTGGAGGGATGGCTACACCTTC
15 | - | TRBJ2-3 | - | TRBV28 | CASSPLGDSTDTQYF | TGTGCCAGCAGCCCTCTGGGGGACTCCACAGATACGCAGTATTTT
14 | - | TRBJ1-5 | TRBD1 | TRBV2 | CASSPDRGNQPQHF | TGTGCCAGCAGCCCAGACAGGGGAAATCAGCCCCAGCATTTT
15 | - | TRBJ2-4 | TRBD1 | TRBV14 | CASSQPGQGLDIQYF | TGTGCCAGCAGCCAACCGGGACAGGGTTTGGACATTCAGTACTTC
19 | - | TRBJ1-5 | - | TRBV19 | CASSIAAYLGIPGNQPQHF | TGTGCCAGTAGTATAGCCGCATATCTAGGCATACCGGGCAATCAGCCCCAGCATTTT